Shown below are 24 T cell receptor beta chains from a single sample sequenced in a study of blood T cell repertoires in COVID-19. Measured with immunoSEQ multiplex PCR; TCRdb has only the in-frame clones, and not every one. The sample records fewer than 450,000 clones, almost 90% being singletons. Sequencing was carried out using peripheral blood. The receptors here all came from a woman aged 70-85 years with COVID-19, enrolled during active disease.

The J gene is TRBJ1-2, the V gene TRBV13; 10 bases agree with TRBD1. Germline V lookup: CDR1 PRHDT, CDR2 FYEKMQ (reference sequence). This CDR3 is built from 15 residues. With 4 bases clipped from V and 3 bases from J, the junction kept 5 bases outside the gene matches. CDR3 bases: TGTGCCAGCAGCTCCAGACAGGGGGCCCACTATGGCTACACCTTC. This codes for CASSSRQGAHYGYTF.

The chain links TRBV5-1 to TRBJ2-1, with TRBD2 matching 11 bases. The V gene's germline CDR1 is SGHRS and CDR2 YFSETQ. V shed 3 bases and J 10 bases; nucleotides not matched to a gene: 0. The CDR3 runs to 12 residues. For the CDR3, the DNA is TGCGCCAGCAGCTGGACTAGCGGGGAGCAGTTCTTC. It translates to CASSWTSGEQFF.

The chain couples TRBV7-2 to TRBJ2-3; a weak D match, TRBD2 (6 bases). Trimming cost V 5 bases and J 7 bases, with 13 bases left between them. The CDR3 runs to 13 residues. CDR1 is SGHTA and CDR2 is FQGNSA in the germline V gene. CDR3 bases: TGTGCCAGCAGCCGGGACTCCCTTTATACGCAGTATTTT. Protein sequence: CASSRDSLYTQYF.

V and J are TRBV4-2 and TRBJ1-1; D gene unclear. The CDR3 extends over 11 amino acids. V was clipped by 5 bases and J by 7 bases, with 8 bases between them. Germline loops: CDR1 LGHNA, CDR2 YNFKEQ. The CDR3 nucleotides read TGTGCCAGCAGCGCGATGTTTGAAGCTTTCTTT. This translates into CASSAMFEAFF.

This clone was seen just once. Distinct nucleotide sequences in the sample also encode this CDR3. This sequence joins TRBV29-1 and TRBJ2-7; D not certain. This CDR3 comprises 11 residues. Germline V gene data show CDR1 as SQVTM and CDR2 as ANQGSEA. V gave up 4 bases and J gave up 4 bases, with 8 bases separating them. CDR3 amino acids: CSVVGGYEQYF. The CDR3, as DNA: TGCAGCGTTGTTGGCGGATACGAGCAGTACTTC.

J is TRBJ1-3 and V is TRBV7-9; possible D gene TRBD1, 6 bases. Deletions cut 9 bases from V and 0 bases from J, with 12 bases between. From germline, CDR1 is SEHNR and CDR2 FQNEAQ (reference sequence). There are 14 residues in the CDR3. This CDR3 is CASRGGVSGNTIYF. The CDR3 bases are TGTGCCAGTCGAGGGGGGGTCTCTGGAAACACCATATATTTT.

The chain combines TRBV6-5 with TRBJ2-2, with 7 bases lining up with TRBD1. The V gene's germline CDR1 is MNHEY and CDR2 SVGAGI. This CDR3 has 15 amino acids. V was pared by 2 bases and J by 1 base, with 1 base of the junction left unmatched. CDR3 sequence: CASSYRGQNTGELFF. DNA of the CDR3: TGTGCCAGCAGTTACAGGGGGCAGAACACCGGGGAGCTGTTTTTT.

The chain joins TRBV19 to TRBJ1-5; TRBD1 matches 7 bases. The CDR3 length is 12 residues. The V segment lost 6 bases and the J segment 6 bases; nucleotides outside the gene matches: 2. Per germline, CDR1 LNHDA and CDR2 SQIVND (reference sequence). This chain's CDR3 is CASRGQAQPQHF. CDR3 nucleotide sequence: TGTGCCAGTAGAGGACAGGCTCAGCCCCAGCATTTT.

This clone was observed once. The V and J genes are TRBV2 and TRBJ1-1; 10 positions agree with TRBD1. CDR3 length: 13 residues. Germline values: CDR1 SNHLY, CDR2 FYNNEI. V lost 7 bases to trimming and J lost 5 bases; unmatched junction nucleotides: 4. The CDR3 bases are TGTGCCAGCAAGGAGGGACAGGGGACTGAAGCTTTCTTT. Its translation is CASKEGQGTEAFF.

The rearrangement links TRBV18 to TRBJ1-6, with D unclear. V dropped 3 bases and J dropped 0 bases, with 9 bases sitting between them. The germline V gene has CDR1 KGHSH and CDR2 LQKENI. This CDR3 has 16 amino acids. The CDR3 DNA follows: TGTGCCAGCTCACCGACCAGGTCCTCCTATAATTCACCCCTCCACTTT. This translates into CASSPTRSSYNSPLHF.

Written as DNA, the CDR3 is TGCAGCGTTGAGGACAGGGCTGGGGCCAACGTCCTGACTTTC. It yields the protein CSVEDRAGANVLTF. V is TRBV29-1 and J is TRBJ2-6, with 8 bases matching TRBD1. Per the germline V gene, CDR1 is SQVTM and CDR2 is ANQGSEA. J gave up 2 bases and V 3 bases, and 0 bases lay outside the gene matches. CDR3 length: 14 residues.

V and J are TRBV7-2 and TRBJ1-5; 7 nucleotides match TRBD1. The V gene's germline CDR1 is SGHTA and CDR2 FQGNSA. The V and J ends lost 5 bases and 4 bases, in that order; junction bases with no gene match: 11. This CDR3 comprises 16 residues. CDR3 nucleotides: TGTGCCAGCAGCCCTAACCGACAGGGAGTTAATCAGCCCCAGCATTTT. It codes for CASSPNRQGVNQPQHF.

The chain joins TRBV7-9 to TRBJ2-1, with a possible D match to TRBD1 (5 bases). Trimming shortened V by 1 base and J by 9 bases, and 7 bases separated the two germline ends. CDR1 and CDR2 from the germline V gene are SEHNR and FQNEAQ (reference sequence). There are 12 residues in the CDR3. The CDR3 DNA follows: TGTGCCAGCAGCTTAGAAGGGGTTGAGCAGTTCTTC. Translating gives CASSLEGVEQFF.

To note about this clone: Other DNA sequences in this sample translate to the same CDR3. This chain connects TRBV19 to TRBJ1-1, with D uncertain. The CDR3 loop spans 12 amino acids. V was pared by 1 base and J by 6 bases, with 6 bases between. Germline V gene data show CDR1 as LNHDA and CDR2 as SQIVND (reference sequence). CDR3 loop: CASSIGRAEAFF. The CDR3 region has the DNA TGTGCCAGTAGTATAGGGAGGGCTGAAGCTTTCTTT.

The chain combines TRBV5-6 with TRBJ2-2, with 7 nucleotides matching TRBD1. J lost 3 bases, V lost 2 bases, and 10 bases had no gene match. CDR3 size: 17 residues. Germline V gives CDR1 SGHDT, CDR2 YYEEEE. The CDR3 region has the DNA TGTGCCAGCAGCTTATTCGCCGGGACAGTTTACACCGGGGAGCTGTTTTTT. Translating gives CASSLFAGTVYTGELFF. Full variable domain (outside the CDR3, taken from reference TRBV5-6 and TRBJ2-2): DAGVTQSPTHLIKTRGQQVTLRCSPKSGHDTVSWYQQALGQGPQFIFQYYEEEERQRGNFPDRFSGHQFPNYSSELNVNALLLGDSALYLCASSLFAGTVYTGELFFGEGSRLTVL.

The V and J genes are TRBV24-1 and TRBJ1-5; 11 bases align to TRBD1. The CDR3 is 16 amino acids. V lost 4 bases, J lost 5 bases, and 6 bases stayed unmatched. Germline lookup yields CDR1 KGHDR and CDR2 SFDVKD. The CDR3, as DNA: TGTGCCACCAGTGAATGGGACAGGGGGTGGGATCAGCCCCAGCATTTT. This encodes CATSEWDRGWDQPQHF.

The rearrangement links TRBV4-1 to TRBJ1-1; 7 bases are shared with TRBD1. Germline trimming cut 4 bases from V and 4 bases from J; bases unmatched to any gene: 9. The CDR3 covers 15 residues. Germline V gene sequence: CDR1 MGHRA, CDR2 YSYEKL. CDR3: CASSPPRQGGTEAFF. The CDR3 region has the DNA TGCGCCAGCAGCCCGCCCCGACAGGGCGGCACTGAAGCTTTCTTT.

The chain couples TRBV14 to TRBJ2-7; D is undetermined. V lost 0 bases and J lost 6, with 18 bases in between. The CDR3 loop spans 16 amino acids. Germline CDR1 reads SGHDN; CDR2 reads FVKESK. CDR3 DNA: TGTGCCAGCAGCCAAGATAGAATCACAGATGGATCCGAGCAGTACTTC. Translating gives CASSQDRITDGSEQYF.

The rearrangement links TRBV5-1 to TRBJ1-1; 7 bases map to TRBD1. Per germline, CDR1 SGHRS and CDR2 YFSETQ. J gave up 5 bases and V 5 bases, and 9 bases lay outside the gene matches. The CDR3 extends over 14 amino acids. CDR3 loop: CASSFYPGQTEAFF. CDR3 coding DNA: TGCGCCAGCAGTTTTTATCCGGGACAGACTGAAGCTTTCTTT.

This sequence joins TRBV24-1 and TRBJ1-2; D is perhaps TRBD1 (5 bases). CDR1 is KGHDR, CDR2 SFDVKD, per germline. V was clipped by 4 bases and J by 8 bases, with 13 bases between them. The CDR3 has 13 residues. The CDR3: CATSDFTGFGYTF. The DNA of the CDR3 is TGTGCCACCAGTGACTTTACAGGATTCGGCTACACCTTC.

This chain joins TRBV9 and TRBJ2-7; TRBD2 matches at 7 bases. Per germline, CDR1 SGDLS and CDR2 YYNGEE. Losses at the gene ends were 3 bases for V and 3 bases for J; bases not matched to a gene: 3. The CDR3 is made up of 13 amino acids. DNA of the CDR3: TGTGCCAGCAGCGCCGGGGAGGGCTACGAGCAGTACTTC. This codes for CASSAGEGYEQYF.

This clone has a handful of counts. The CDR3 sequence: CASSPSSTNEKLFF. Written as DNA, the CDR3 is TGTGCCAGCTCACCATCCTCAACTAATGAAAAACTGTTTTTT. V is TRBV18 and J is TRBJ1-4, with D unresolved. This CDR3 spans 14 amino acids. V was shortened by 2 bases and J by 0 bases, with 4 bases between the two germline ends. Germline CDR1 and CDR2: KGHSH and LQKENI.

This rearrangement joins TRBV4-1 to TRBJ2-2, with D possibly TRBD1 on 6 matching bases. CDR3 length equals 14 residues. Germline values: CDR1 MGHRA, CDR2 YSYEKL. The germline V and J ends were trimmed by 5 bases and 5 bases, with 12 bases remaining between them. CDR3 coding DNA: TGCGCCAGCAGCACCCGACAGGTGACCGGGGAGCTGTTTTTT. It is translated as CASSTRQVTGELFF.

This clone occurred once. The V and J genes are TRBV7-2 and TRBJ2-7, with 8 bases matching TRBD1. The CDR3 loop spans 15 amino acids. V shed 5 bases and J 0 bases; nucleotides not matched to a gene: 6. Germline CDR1 SGHTA, CDR2 FQGNSA. The CDR3: CASSRGQGPSYEQYF. The CDR3 bases are TGTGCCAGCAGCCGCGGACAGGGCCCCTCCTACGAGCAGTACTTC.